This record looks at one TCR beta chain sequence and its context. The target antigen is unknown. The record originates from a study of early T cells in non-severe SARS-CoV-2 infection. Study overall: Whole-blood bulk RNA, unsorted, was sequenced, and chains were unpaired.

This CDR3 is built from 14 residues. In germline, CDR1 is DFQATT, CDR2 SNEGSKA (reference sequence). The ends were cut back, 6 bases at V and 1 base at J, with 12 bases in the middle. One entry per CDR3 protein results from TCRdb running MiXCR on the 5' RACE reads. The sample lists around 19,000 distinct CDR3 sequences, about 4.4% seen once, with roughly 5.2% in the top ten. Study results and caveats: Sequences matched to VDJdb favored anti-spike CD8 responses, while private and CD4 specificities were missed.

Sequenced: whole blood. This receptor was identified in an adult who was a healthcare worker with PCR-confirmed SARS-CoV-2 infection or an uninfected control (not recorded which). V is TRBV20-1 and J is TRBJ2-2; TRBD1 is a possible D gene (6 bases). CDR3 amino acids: CSAPDSLNTGELFF. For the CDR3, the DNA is TGCAGTGCGCCGGACAGCCTGAACACCGGGGAGCTGTTTTTT.